Shown below are 6 T cell receptor beta chains from a single sample sequenced in a study of blood T cell repertoires in COVID-19. Here immunoSEQ multiplex PCR was the method, and the copy in TCRdb shows in-frame clones only, minus some. The sample contains about 50,000 clones, more than 70% of which appear only once. The sequenced sample was peripheral blood. Receptors were obtained from a woman older than 75 with acute or convalescent COVID-19.

The genes are TRBV6-1 and TRBJ1-1; D is ambiguous. V lost 3 bases and J lost 2, with 10 bases in between. CDR1 is MNHNS and CDR2 is SASEGT in the germline V gene. The CDR3 extends over 14 amino acids. In DNA form, the CDR3 reads TGTGCCAGCAGTGAGTTGCCAACAAACACTGAAGCTTTCTTT. This sequence encodes CASSELPTNTEAFF.

The CDR3 DNA is TGTGCCAGCAGCCAAGACCGGCAGCGTTCGGAGACCCAGTACTTC. This translates into CASSQDRQRSETQYF. The rearrangement uses TRBV3-1 (or the pseudogene TRBV3-2) and TRBJ2-5; D unclear. Germline V gene sequence: CDR1 LGHDT, CDR2 YNNKEL (reference sequence). This CDR3 spans 15 amino acids. V was trimmed by 0 bases and J by 5 bases, leaving 13 bases between them.

The CDR3 spells CATSRDGIGGINYGYTF. The CDR3 DNA reads TGTGCCACCAGCAGAGACGGTATCGGCGGAATTAACTATGGCTACACCTTC. This chain joins TRBV15 and TRBJ1-2; D gene ambiguous. The CDR3 has 17 amino acids. Germline V gene sequence: CDR1 LNHNV, CDR2 YYDKDF (reference sequence). The V end was cut by 0 bases, the J end by 1 base, with 15 bases between.

This sequence joins TRBV6-5 and TRBJ1-6; a possible D gene is TRBD1 (5 bases). Germline V lookup: CDR1 MNHEY, CDR2 SVGAGI. The CDR3 is 13 amino acids. With 9 bases removed from V and 5 bases from J, the gap between germline ends came to 11 bases. The CDR3 bases are TGTGCCAGTTCAGGGCGGAATAATTCACCCCTCCACTTT. Protein: CASSGRNNSPLHF.

V and J are TRBV10-3 and TRBJ1-6, with 8 bases aligning to TRBD1. The CDR3 is 15 amino acids. J gave up 5 bases and V 7 bases, and 7 bases lay outside the gene matches. CDR1 is ENHRY, CDR2 SYGVKD, per germline. The CDR3 protein is CAIKEAGGNNSPLHF. CDR3 in DNA: TGTGCCATCAAGGAAGCAGGGGGCAATAATTCACCCCTCCACTTT.

J is TRBJ2-3 and V is TRBV25-1; D not certain. CDR3 size: 16 residues. Trimming shortened V by 5 bases and J by 0 bases, and 15 bases separated the two germline ends. Germline lookup yields CDR1 MGHDK and CDR2 SYGVNS. The CDR3 DNA follows: TGTGCCAGCAGTCTTGGCTGGGCGCTCAGCACAGATACGCAGTATTTT. It codes for CASSLGWALSTDTQYF.